The 9 T cell receptor beta chains reported below all come from one sample, sequenced in a study of shared clonotypes between healthy human individuals. Assay used: immunoSEQ multiplex PCR; TCRdb lists only in-frame clones, some missing. The data contain about 2 million clones, approximately 95% of them singletons. In the naive CD8 group, cells lacked CD45RO and were positively selected for CCR7, so terminally differentiated effector memory CD45RA+ cells were left out. The sequenced sample was naive CD8+ T cells sorted from blood. Source of these receptors: a man aged 18 to 35 in good health.

This clone was seen only once. The V and J genes are TRBV4-1 and TRBJ2-7; D unresolved. V was shortened by 4 bases and J by 2 bases, with 12 bases between the two germline ends. CDR1 and CDR2 (germline): MGHRA, YSYEKL. CDR3 length: 14 amino acids. The CDR3 sequence: CASSLGLRTYEQYF. The CDR3 DNA follows: TGCGCCAGCAGCCTCGGGTTACGCACCTACGAGCAGTACTTC.

The gene calls are TRBV7-6 and TRBJ2-7, with 7 bases aligning to TRBD1. The J segment lost 2 bases and the V segment lost 8 bases, leaving 6 bases of the junction unmatched. The CDR3 runs to 13 residues. Germline V gene sequence: CDR1 SGHVS, CDR2 FNYEAQ. This CDR3 reads CASSQGRPYEQYF. CDR3 DNA sequence: TGTGCCAGCTCACAGGGGCGTCCCTACGAGCAGTACTTC.

The rearrangement uses TRBV27 and TRBJ2-3; 9 nucleotides line up with TRBD1. The junction had 4 bases not matched to a gene; V was cut back by 6 bases and J by 3 bases. The germline V gene has CDR1 MNHEY and CDR2 SMNVEV (reference sequence). The CDR3 is 14 amino acids. CDR3 sequence (DNA): TGTGCCAGCAGCCGGGACAGGGAGACAGATACGCAGTATTTT. As protein: CASSRDRETDTQYF.

The chain has TRBV5-1 and TRBJ2-7; 9 nucleotides line up with TRBD2. This CDR3 has 15 residues. The trim removed 5 bases at V and 4 bases at J, leaving 10 bases unmatched. Germline assignment: CDR1 SGHRS and CDR2 YFSETQ. In DNA, the CDR3 is TGCGCCAGCAGAGTTAGCGGGAGCGTCGAGTACGAGCAGTACTTC. It yields the protein CASRVSGSVEYEQYF.

The V call is TRBV28, the J call TRBJ1-6; no firm D call. The CDR3 covers 15 residues. Per the germline V gene, CDR1 is MDHEN and CDR2 is SYDVKM. Trimming shortened V by 7 bases and J by 7 bases, and 17 bases separated the two germline ends. CDR3 coding DNA: TGTGCCAGCATCACCCCATTCGGGCTCAATTCACCCCTCCACTTT. Translating gives CASITPFGLNSPLHF.

This chain connects TRBV2 to TRBJ2-5, with D possibly being TRBD1 or TRBD2 (5 bases each). Trimming stripped 7 bases from V and 4 bases from J, with 25 bases between. The length of the CDR3 is 17 residues. Germline V gene sequence: CDR1 SNHLY, CDR2 FYNNEI. For the CDR3, the DNA is TGTGCCAGCACCACCCTCCCCACGCCGCTTGGGGGAGAGACCCAGTACTTC. Its translation: CASTTLPTPLGGETQYF.

To note about this clone: Other nucleotide sequences in the sample specify the same CDR3. The CDR3 sequence is CASSLSRWGTEAFF. CDR3 DNA sequence: TGTGCCAGCAGTTTATCGCGTTGGGGCACTGAAGCTTTCTTT. This sequence joins TRBV27 and TRBJ1-1, with D unresolved. Germline loops: CDR1 MNHEY, CDR2 SMNVEV (reference sequence). V was shortened by 0 bases and J by 4 bases, with 9 bases between the two germline ends. CDR3 length: 14 amino acids.

This clone was recorded only once. In nucleotides, the CDR3 is TGCGCCAGCAGCCAAGTGTGGGTAGCGGGGGACAATGAGCAGTTCTTC. Its protein product is CASSQVWVAGDNEQFF. The rearrangement links TRBV4-1 to TRBJ2-1; 9 nucleotides agree with TRBD2. V was clipped by 1 base and J by 5 bases; unmatched bases: 6. The CDR3 spans 16 residues. The V gene's germline CDR1 is MGHRA and CDR2 YSYEKL.

The chain is built from TRBV4-1 and TRBJ1-1, with 8 positions matching TRBD1. Germline trimming cut 2 bases from V and 3 bases from J; bases unmatched to any gene: 8. The CDR3 runs to 16 residues. Per germline, CDR1 MGHRA and CDR2 YSYEKL. The CDR3 spells CASSQPGDRRDTEAFF. The CDR3 DNA reads as TGCGCCAGCAGCCAACCTGGGGACAGGAGGGACACTGAAGCTTTCTTT.